The clone carrying this T cell receptor beta chain was observed a single time. The data were taken from a study of blood T cell repertoires in COVID-19. Study at large: Material from acute and convalescent COVID-19 was sourced from the United States, Italy and Spain.

The assay was immunoSEQ multiplex PCR, and TCRdb's table has in-frame clones only and misses some. Seen here are just under 350,000 clones, 91% observed once, and the top ten hold around 3.5%. The CDR3 length is 13 residues. V was pared by 8 bases and J by 8 bases, with 10 bases of the junction left unmatched. Germline V gives CDR1 MNHNY, CDR2 SVGAGI (reference sequence). Sequenced material: peripheral blood. The sequence derives from a woman younger than 30 who had recovered from COVID-19. The chain carries TRBV6-6 and TRBJ1-2, with 8 bases matching TRBD1. The CDR3 region is CASLRQQGGGYTF. The CDR3 coding sequence is TGTGCCAGCCTTCGACAACAGGGGGGAGGCTACACCTTC.